The TCR beta chain under discussion was sequenced for a study of cytomegalovirus exposure and HLA in healthy donors. Study-wide findings and caveats: The study listed 150 to 200 cytomegalovirus-associated TCR beta chains. One later analysis, an examination of the 100 to 150 validation repertoires, found that first-cohort TCR clusters tended to co-occur in them. Some public TCRs appeared in many individuals, while most sequences were rare.

The donors were members of the 120-subject validation cohort (separate from the roughly 700-subject first cohort). This clone was recorded a few times. Its cognate antigen is unknown. The CDR3 extends over 16 amino acids. Germline values: CDR1 SEHNR, CDR2 FQNEAQ (reference sequence). V gave up 2 bases and J gave up 0 bases, with 13 bases separating them. Some clones are missing from TCRdb's copy, which holds only in-frame ones; the method was immunoSEQ multiplex PCR. The table records about 68,000 clones, around 93% of them present only once. Sequences were obtained from PBMCs. The rearrangement uses TRBV7-9 and TRBJ1-2; maybe TRBD1 (5 bases). The receptor was isolated from a man aged 18 to 30 in good health and CMV-seronegative. As DNA, the CDR3 is TGTGCCAGCAGCTTATCCGGGGGGACCACTAACTATGGCTACACCTTC. Translated, it gives CASSLSGGTTNYGYTF.